The TCR beta chain under discussion was sequenced for a study of cytomegalovirus exposure and HLA in healthy donors. Across the whole study: HLA-typed donors contributed some 85 million unique TCRs, which were held in an early data release.

PCR amplification relied on 60 Vbeta primers (plus 13 Jbeta primers). Assay used: immunoSEQ multiplex PCR; TCRdb lists only in-frame clones, some missing. The repertoire table contains about 92,000 clones. The CDR3 sequence is 15 residues long. The germline V and J ends were trimmed by 1 base and 1 base, with 9 bases remaining between them. CDR1 is SEHNR and CDR2 is FQNEAQ in the germline V gene (reference sequence). Study-wide findings and caveats: The authors assumed roughly uniform sequencing depth across donors for presence/absence analyses. A later look showed TCR association rates differing by HLA locus, highest for DRB1 and lowest for HLA-C.

Of note for this clone: The antigen remains unidentified.

Despite likely unrecorded immune exposures, the donors were nominally healthy at the time of sampling. The clonotype comes from a man aged 45-65 years in good health and CMV-seropositive. V gene TRBV7-9 combines with J gene TRBJ2-3, with a tentative D call TRBD2 (6 bases). Sequenced material: PBMCs. CDR3 DNA sequence: TGTGCCAGCAGCTTAGGGGACTTTCGCACAGATACGCAGTATTTT. Protein product: CASSLGDFRTDTQYF. Complete variable domain (other parts from reference TRBV7-9 and TRBJ2-3): DTGVSQNPRHKITKRGQNVTFRCDPISEHNRLYWYRQTLGQGPEFLTYFQNEAQLEKSRLLSDRFSAERPKGSFSTLEIQRTEQGDSAMYLCASSLGDFRTDTQYFGPGTRLTVL.